The 10 T cell receptor beta chains presented below share a single source sample, sequenced in a study of tumor-infiltrating lymphocytes in primary liver carcinoma. From about 490 ng of total RNA, TCR beta-specific cDNA was reverse-transcribed using a constant-region primer. Generation of the TCR beta libraries relied on three nested multiplex PCR rounds using slightly modified ARM-PCR. Amplification in the first two PCR rounds was performed using TRBV1-TRBV30 forward primers and a C-beta reverse primer for around 10 cycles each. TCRdb fed the multiplex PCR reads into MiXCR, producing one record per CDR3 protein. The table shows 180,000 or so distinct CDR3 sequences, with over 45% occurring only once. In addition to blood RNA drawn from unsorted whole blood, germline DNA was extracted. The sequencing input was peripheral blood. The receptors stem from a man aged 40-49 years with primary liver carcinoma and hepatitis B virus infection.

About this clonotype: Its ends do not fully match the called genes, so a read error is possible. This rearrangement joins TRBV5-4 to TRBJ1-4; D may be TRBD1 (6 bases). The CDR3 spans 15 residues. Looked up from germline, CDR1 is SGHNT and CDR2 is YYREEE (reference sequence). In nucleotides, the CDR3 is TGTGCCAGCAGCCTCCTATCGCAGGGGAATGAAAAACTGTCTTTT. Amino acid sequence: CASSLLSQGNEKLSF. Full variable domain (rest looked up from reference TRBV5-4 and TRBJ1-4): ETGVTQSPTHLIKTRGQQVTLRCSSQSGHNTVSWYQQALGQGPQFIFQYYREEENGRGNFPPRFSGLQFPNYSSELNVNALELDDSALYLCASSLLSQGNEKLSFGSGTQLSVL.

The chain combines TRBV29-1 with TRBJ2-1, with D tentatively TRBD2 (6 bases). The CDR3 is 12 amino acids. V lost 6 bases and J 4 bases, leaving 10 bases between the germline ends. In germline, CDR1 is SQVTM, CDR2 ANQGSEA. The CDR3 DNA follows: TGCAGCGTCACCGGGGGATACAATGAGCAGTTCTTC. This translates into CSVTGGYNEQFF.

A word on this clonotype: Its ends do not fully match the called genes, so a read error is possible. The chain combines TRBV11-2 with TRBJ2-5; D tentatively fits TRBD1 or TRBD2 (5 bases each). This CDR3 comprises 11 residues. Germline CDR1 is SGHAT and CDR2 is FQNNGV. CDR3 coding DNA: TGTACCAGCAGTTCCGGGGCGACCCAGTACTTC. It yields the protein CTSSSGATQYF. Variable domain in full (rest from reference TRBV11-2 and TRBJ2-5): EAGVAQSPRYKIIEKRQSVAFWCNPISGHATLYWYQQILGQGPKLLIQFQNNGVVDDSQLPKDRFSAERLKGVDSTLKIQPAKLEDSAVYLCTSSSGATQYFGPGTRLLVL.

Of note for this clonotype: A junction end diverges from the germline sequence, so it may reflect a read error. This rearrangement joins TRBV10-2 to TRBJ2-1, with D possibly matching TRBD2 (5 bases). Germline values: CDR1 WSHSY, CDR2 SAAADI. CDR3 size: 14 residues. CDR3 coding DNA: TGCGCCAGCAGTGGAACTAACGACTACAATGAGCAATTCTTC. Its translation is CASSGTNDYNEQFF.

This chain uses TRBV11-2 with TRBJ1-4, with D unresolved. The ends were cut back, 5 bases at V and 4 bases at J, with 17 bases in the middle. This CDR3 has 16 amino acids. Germline V CDR1 and CDR2: SGHAT, FQNNGV. CDR3 amino acids: CASSLNRYTLNEKLFF. CDR3 coding DNA: TGTGCCAGCAGCCTGAATCGGTACACCCTTAATGAAAAACTGTTTTTT.

The table lists this clonotype with a few counts. The chain employs TRBV4-1 and TRBJ1-1, with D unclear. From germline, CDR1 is MGHRA and CDR2 YSYEKL. V dropped 3 bases and J dropped 1 base, with 9 bases sitting between them. CDR3 size: 14 residues. CDR3 amino acids: CASSQTPWNTEAFF. CDR3 sequence (DNA): TGCGCCAGCAGCCAGACTCCCTGGAACACTGAAGCTTTCTTT.

This clonotype showed up just a few times. J is TRBJ2-1 and V is TRBV12-3 or TRBV12-4, with 7 bases aligning to TRBD2. This CDR3 comprises 16 residues. Trimming took 6 bases from V and 3 from J; bases not matched to a gene: 11. CDR3 bases: TGTGCCAGCAGCCCCAAGACAGCGGGACTCTACAATGAGCAGTTCTTC. This translates into CASSPKTAGLYNEQFF.

V usage is TRBV10-2 and J usage is TRBJ1-2, with D hard to call. With 7 bases removed from V and 4 bases from J, the gap between germline ends came to 22 bases. CDR3 size: 16 residues. Germline values: CDR1 WSHSY, CDR2 SAAADI. The CDR3 protein is CASTPSRSTEAYGYTF. CDR3 DNA sequence: TGCGCCAGCACCCCGTCTAGGTCAACAGAGGCCTATGGCTACACCTTC.

As for this clonotype: A read error may be the cause here, since a much bigger clone is one base away. In DNA, the CDR3 is TGTGCCAGCAGCTTAATGGCGGTAGATAATGAGCAGTTCTTC. This encodes CASSLMAVDNEQFF. V and J are TRBV11-2 and TRBJ2-1; no definite D call. Trimming cost V 2 bases and J 7 bases, with 12 bases left between them. The CDR3 has 14 residues. Germline V gene sequence: CDR1 SGHAT, CDR2 FQNNGV.

This clonotype was counted a few times. V usage is TRBV12-3 or TRBV12-4 and J usage is TRBJ2-7; the D gene is possibly TRBD2 (7 bases). V gave up 1 base and J gave up 2 bases, with 12 bases separating them. This CDR3 is 15 amino acids long. The CDR3 bases are TGTGCCAGCAGTTTAGGGGGGGGGCACCCCTACGAGCAGTACTTC. Its translation is CASSLGGGHPYEQYF.